The sequence of this T cell receptor beta chain was determined in a study of tumor-infiltrating lymphocytes in primary liver carcinoma. The germline gives CDR1 MNHEY, CDR2 SVGEGT. This CDR3 contains 13 residues. Deletions cut 2 bases from V and 5 bases from J, with 8 bases between. Total RNA (around 510 ng) served as template for TCR beta cDNA synthesis primed by a constant-region primer. What produced the TCR beta libraries was three nested multiplex PCR rounds using slightly modified ARM-PCR. For around 9 cycles apiece, the opening two PCR rounds ran with TRBV1-TRBV30 forward primers and a C-beta reverse primer. One entry per CDR3 protein, called by TCRdb with MiXCR from the multiplex PCR reads. The sample lists fewer than 400,000 distinct CDR3 sequences, around 50% occurring once. This clonotype appeared a few times. Blood RNA originated from unsorted whole blood, with germline DNA additionally extracted.

The TCR sequence derives from a woman under 40 with primary liver carcinoma and hepatitis B virus infection. The chain has TRBV6-2 or TRBV6-3 and TRBJ2-3; D gene ambiguous. Sample: peripheral blood. The CDR3 is CASSYPTLDTQYF. DNA of the CDR3: TGTGCCAGCAGTTACCCCACCCTAGATACGCAGTATTTT.